The next 25 T cell receptor beta chains were all read from a single sample in a study of CD8 T cells in ankylosing spondylitis. TCRdb reprocessed the 5' RACE reads via MiXCR and lists one record per CDR3 protein. The table lists some 300,000 distinct CDR3 sequences, around 21% of them singletons. The sample was blood, either unsorted or a sorted T cell fraction (not recorded which). Source of these receptors: a female donor with ankylosing spondylitis or in good health (not recorded which).

V usage is TRBV7-9 and J usage is TRBJ1-1, with no clear D. Germline loops: CDR1 SEHNR, CDR2 FQNEAQ (reference sequence). The V gene lost 1 base and the J gene lost 2 bases, with 8 bases spanning the gap. The CDR3 sequence is 14 residues long. Here the CDR3 reads CASSLGSANTEAFF. The DNA for the CDR3 is TGTGCCAGCAGCTTAGGTTCTGCCAACACTGAAGCTTTCTTT.

The chain combines TRBV12-3 or TRBV12-4 with TRBJ1-6; D remains ambiguous. V was trimmed by 0 bases and J by 9 bases, leaving 12 bases between them. The CDR3 extends over 15 amino acids. The CDR3, as DNA: TGTGCCAGCAGTTTAGCGACGGGCCGGGGTTCACCCCTCCACTTT. This encodes CASSLATGRGSPLHF.

V is TRBV6-1 and J is TRBJ1-4; no clear D gene. V was clipped by 2 bases and J by 4 bases, with 11 bases between them. The CDR3 spans 15 residues. Germline-derived CDR1 and CDR2 are MNHNS and SASEGT. This chain's CDR3 is CASSELQAFNEKLFF. The CDR3 nucleotides read TGTGCCAGCAGTGAACTCCAGGCCTTTAATGAAAAACTGTTTTTT.

The table lists this clonotype with a few counts. V gene TRBV9 combines with J gene TRBJ2-7; D is uncertain. Germline CDR1 is SGDLS and CDR2 is YYNGEE. The CDR3 is 13 amino acids. Trimming cost V 2 bases and J 6 bases, with 12 bases left between them. Here the CDR3 reads CASSVNRAGEQYF. The CDR3 region has the DNA TGTGCCAGCAGCGTTAACCGGGCCGGCGAGCAGTACTTC.

The chain recombines TRBV27 with TRBJ2-3, with D possibly TRBD1 on 6 matching bases. V was cut by 5 bases and J by 5 bases, with 14 bases left in between. The CDR3 runs 14 residues. Germline V CDR1 and CDR2: MNHEY, SMNVEV (reference sequence). The CDR3 here is CASSIRTAKDTQYF. Here the CDR3 DNA reads TGTGCCAGCAGTATCCGGACAGCTAAAGATACGCAGTATTTT.

The chain has TRBV29-1 and TRBJ2-7; D call uncertain. V dropped 6 bases and J dropped 0 bases, with 9 bases sitting between them. CDR3 size: 12 residues. Per germline, CDR1 SQVTM and CDR2 ANQGSEA. CDR3 sequence: CSVTLSSYEQYF. CDR3 coding DNA: TGCAGCGTCACACTGAGCTCCTACGAGCAGTACTTC.

Many counts were recorded for this clonotype. The J gene is TRBJ1-2, the V gene TRBV12-3 or TRBV12-4; TRBD1 is a possible D gene (6 bases). The CDR3 has 12 amino acids. Trimming removed 3 bases from V and 8 bases from J, with 10 bases in between. The CDR3 here is CASSFWGRGYTF. CDR3 coding DNA: TGTGCCAGCAGTTTTTGGGGGCGCGGCTACACCTTC.

This clonotype was observed a handful of times. The rearrangement joins TRBV29-1 to TRBJ2-4; D is perhaps TRBD1 or TRBD2 (5 bases each). The CDR3 loop spans 12 amino acids. Between the trimmed V and J ends, which lost 5 bases and 7 bases, there was a span of 12 bases. Germline V gene sequence: CDR1 SQVTM, CDR2 ANQGSEA. The CDR3, as DNA: TGCAGCGTTCGTCGCGAGGGGAACATTCAGTACTTC. Amino acids: CSVRREGNIQYF.

This clonotype showed up just a few times. The chain carries TRBV7-2 and TRBJ1-6; D call uncertain. Per the germline V gene, CDR1 is SGHTA and CDR2 is FQGNSA. CDR3 size: 14 residues. The V end lost 1 base, the J end lost 8 bases, and 9 bases lay between the germline ends. In nucleotides, the CDR3 is TGTGCCAGCAGCTTAGGCTGGGGTGATTCACCCCTCCACTTT. Protein sequence: CASSLGWGDSPLHF.

At least ten counts were recorded for this clonotype. The rearrangement joins TRBV7-2 to TRBJ2-7, with TRBD2 as a possible D gene (5 bases). The V and J ends lost 2 bases and 3 bases respectively, with 8 bases between them. CDR1 and CDR2 from the germline V gene are SGHTA and FQGNSA. The CDR3 is made up of 13 amino acids. The chain's CDR3 is CASSLSRGYEQYF. CDR3 DNA sequence: TGTGCCAGCAGCTTATCACGGGGCTACGAGCAGTACTTC.

The CDR3 region is CASRTAATDTQYF. CDR3 DNA sequence: TGTGCCAGCAGAACCGCAGCCACAGATACGCAGTATTTT. V is TRBV6-1 and J is TRBJ2-3, with D uncertain. This CDR3 contains 13 residues. V was shortened by 6 bases and J by 2 bases, with 9 bases between the two germline ends. The germline V gene has CDR1 MNHNS and CDR2 SASEGT.

The chain is built from TRBV7-3 and TRBJ1-1; D gene uncertain. The CDR3 extends over 14 amino acids. The V end lost 3 bases, the J end lost 4 bases, and 12 bases lay between the germline ends. Germline loops: CDR1 SGHTA, CDR2 FQGTGA. For the CDR3, the DNA is TGTGCCAGCAGCTTTACCCCGGTGGGCACTGAAGCTTTCTTT. It is translated as CASSFTPVGTEAFF.

V gene TRBV10-3 combines with J gene TRBJ1-1; D possibly corresponds to TRBD1 (6 bases). This CDR3 comprises 13 residues. Between the trimmed V and J ends, which lost 9 bases and 5 bases, there was a span of 16 bases. Germline-derived CDR1 and CDR2 are ENHRY and SYGVKD. CDR3 sequence: CAIKQGRETEAFF. In nucleotides, the CDR3 is TGTGCCATTAAACAGGGTAGGGAGACTGAAGCTTTCTTT.

The chain combines TRBV5-1 with TRBJ1-1, with a possible D match to TRBD1 (5 bases). V was pared by 5 bases and J by 3 bases, with 14 bases between. Germline V CDR1 and CDR2: SGHRS, YFSETQ. This CDR3 contains 14 residues. The CDR3 region has the DNA TGCGCCAGCAGACAGGTGGTGGGGGACACTGAAGCTTTCTTT. Protein: CASRQVVGDTEAFF. Looking up the rest from reference TRBV5-1 and TRBJ1-1 gives the full variable domain: KAGVTQTPRYLIKTRGQQVTLSCSPISGHRSVSWYQQTPGQGLQFLFEYFSETQRNKGNFPGRFSGRQFSNSRSEMNVSTLELGDSALYLCASRQVVGDTEAFFGQGTRLTVV.

This clonotype was counted a few times. The chain employs TRBV6-2 or TRBV6-3 and TRBJ2-7; TRBD2 agrees at 10 bases. With 5 bases clipped from V and 6 bases from J, the junction kept 10 bases outside the gene matches. The CDR3 loop spans 15 amino acids. Per germline, CDR1 MNHEY and CDR2 SVGEGT. The CDR3 nucleotides read TGTGCCAGCAGTAGGACTAGCGGAGCGTCGGGCGAGCAGTACTTC. It codes for CASSRTSGASGEQYF.

The V and J genes are TRBV20-1 and TRBJ2-5; 10 nucleotides agree with TRBD2. The V gene end was trimmed by 0 bases and the J gene end by 4 bases; junction bases not matched to a gene: 5. The V gene's germline CDR1 is DFQATT and CDR2 SNEGSKA (reference sequence). This CDR3 contains 15 residues. As DNA, the CDR3 is TGCAGTGCTAGAGAGGGAGCGGGAGGGGGAGAGACCCAGTACTTC. Translated, it gives CSAREGAGGGETQYF.

This sequence joins TRBV5-1 and TRBJ1-2, with D unclear. Germline-derived CDR1 and CDR2 are SGHRS and YFSETQ. CDR3 length: 12 residues. V shed 2 bases and J shed 6 bases, with 8 bases lying between them. CDR3 sequence (DNA): TGCGCCAGCAGCTTAGGTCGTGATGGCTACACCTTC. Its protein is CASSLGRDGYTF.

CDR3 amino acids: CASSVRGFNTGELFF. Here the CDR3 DNA reads TGTGCCAGCAGCGTGAGGGGATTCAACACCGGGGAGCTGTTTTTT. V gene TRBV9 combines with J gene TRBJ2-2; D is tentatively TRBD1 or TRBD2 (5 bases each). Trimming pared 2 bases from V and 2 bases from J, leaving 10 bases between. The CDR3 is 15 amino acids. Germline lookup yields CDR1 SGDLS and CDR2 YYNGEE.

This clonotype was detected a few times. The chain has TRBV6-2 or TRBV6-3 and TRBJ2-1, with TRBD2 matching 14 bases. This CDR3 has 19 residues. Looked up from germline, CDR1 is MNHEY and CDR2 is SVGEGT. Trimming took 0 bases from V and 7 from J; bases not matched to a gene: 11. Here the CDR3 DNA reads TGTGCCAGCAGTTACTCGACTAGCGGGAGGGCCCCTTCTCGAAATGAGCAGTTCTTC. It yields the protein CASSYSTSGRAPSRNEQFF.

This rearrangement joins TRBV6-2 or TRBV6-3 to TRBJ2-7, with D tentatively TRBD1 or TRBD2 (8 bases each). V gave up 11 bases and J gave up 8 bases, with 22 bases separating them. From germline, CDR1 is MNHEY and CDR2 SVGEGT. The CDR3 has 13 residues. CDR3 sequence (DNA): TGTGCCTGCGGGAGGACAGGGAACCAGAAGCAGTACTTC. Translation gives CACGRTGNQKQYF.

This clonotype was counted between two and nine times. The chain combines TRBV20-1 with TRBJ1-3; no reliable D call. Trimming shortened V by 3 bases and J by 4 bases, and 13 bases separated the two germline ends. This CDR3 contains 14 residues. Germline loops: CDR1 DFQATT, CDR2 SNEGSKA (reference sequence). The chain's CDR3 is CSASATAVGNTIYF. DNA of the CDR3: TGCAGTGCTAGTGCTACTGCAGTCGGAAACACCATATATTTT.

This clonotype has at least ten counts. The chain is built from TRBV2 and TRBJ2-1; 10 positions agree with TRBD2. The CDR3 is made up of 13 amino acids. Trimming cost V 1 base and J 12 bases; bases outside gene matches: 3. Germline V gives CDR1 SNHLY, CDR2 FYNNEI. The CDR3 DNA reads TGTGCCAGCAGTGAAGTACTAGCGGGGCTGCAGTTCTTC. Translated: CASSEVLAGLQFF.

This clonotype occurred many times. The chain carries TRBV9 and TRBJ2-2; TRBD2 might be the D (5 bases). In germline, CDR1 is SGDLS, CDR2 YYNGEE. This CDR3 region has 13 residues. Trimming stripped 7 bases from V and 4 bases from J, with 11 bases between. The CDR3 spells CASSVEGTGELFF. The CDR3 nucleotides are TGTGCCAGCTCCGTCGAGGGCACCGGGGAGCTGTTTTTT.

V is TRBV18 and J is TRBJ2-1, with D perhaps matching TRBD2 (6 bases). Trimming took off 5 bases at V and 5 bases at J, with 10 bases between the two ends. There are 13 residues in the CDR3. Looked up from germline, CDR1 is KGHSH and CDR2 is LQKENI. The CDR3 DNA is TGTGCCAGCTCAGTGATAGCGGACAATGAGCAGTTCTTC. It translates to CASSVIADNEQFF.

This clonotype was counted between two and nine times. The chain is built from TRBV10-2 and TRBJ2-7; 10 bases align to TRBD2. Germline values: CDR1 WSHSY, CDR2 SAAADI. After removal of 3 bases from V and 6 bases from J, the junction contained 5 bases not matched to a gene. This CDR3 comprises 14 residues. The CDR3 bases are TGCGCCAGCAGTGAACTAGCGGGACCGGCCGAGCAGTACTTC. Translated, it gives CASSELAGPAEQYF.